A single sample is the source of the 2 T cell receptor beta chains below, sequenced in a study of blood T cell repertoires in COVID-19. Produced via immunoSEQ multiplex PCR; TCRdb's table is partial and in-frame only. The data show around 320,000 clones, approximately 90% seen once. Sequenced: peripheral blood. These receptors originate from a man between 18 and 29 years old with active or convalescent COVID-19.

The chain links TRBV7-9 to TRBJ2-1; D not resolved. V lost 1 base and J lost 4, with 17 bases in between. This CDR3 has 17 residues. Germline lookup yields CDR1 SEHNR and CDR2 FQNEAQ (reference sequence). The CDR3 spells CASSLVSVGSVYNEQFF. The CDR3 coding sequence is TGTGCCAGCAGCTTAGTGTCAGTCGGGTCTGTATACAATGAGCAGTTCTTC.

A note on this clone: The identical CDR3 is also encoded by other nucleotide sequences in the sample. J is TRBJ1-5 and V is TRBV18, with 8 bases matching TRBD1. The trim removed 5 bases at V and 4 bases at J, leaving 1 base unmatched. Per germline, CDR1 KGHSH and CDR2 LQKENI. There are 13 residues in the CDR3. Here the CDR3 DNA reads TGTGCCAGCTCAGGACAGGGTAATCAGCCCCAGCATTTT. Translation: CASSGQGNQPQHF.